Sequencing of this TCR beta chain was carried out in a study of cytomegalovirus exposure and HLA in healthy donors. Points from the study as a whole: The classifier reportedly diagnosed cytomegalovirus status with high sensitivity and specificity. Trimming of TCR beta V- and J-genes showed a link, identified in a later analysis, to a missense DCLRE1C variant. It is likely that the observed cluster of highly shared sequence variants was a sequencing artifact.

On this clone itself: Its antigen is not identified.

After removal of 4 bases from V and 8 bases from J, the junction contained 7 bases not matched to a gene. Germline loops: CDR1 SGHNT, CDR2 YYREEE (reference sequence). CDR3 length equals 15 residues. Both 60 Vbeta primers and 13 Jbeta primers went into the PCR. The assay was immunoSEQ multiplex PCR, and TCRdb's table has in-frame clones only and misses some. The listing contains 65,000 to 80,000 clones. This sequence was found in a man aged 25 to 45 in good health and CMV-seronegative. The sequenced sample consisted of PBMCs. This sequence joins TRBV5-4 and TRBJ1-3; the match to TRBD1 covers 12 bases. The CDR3 loop reads CASSIRDRGPDTIYF. In nucleotides, the CDR3 is TGTGCCAGCAGCATCCGGGACAGGGGGCCTGACACCATATATTTT.